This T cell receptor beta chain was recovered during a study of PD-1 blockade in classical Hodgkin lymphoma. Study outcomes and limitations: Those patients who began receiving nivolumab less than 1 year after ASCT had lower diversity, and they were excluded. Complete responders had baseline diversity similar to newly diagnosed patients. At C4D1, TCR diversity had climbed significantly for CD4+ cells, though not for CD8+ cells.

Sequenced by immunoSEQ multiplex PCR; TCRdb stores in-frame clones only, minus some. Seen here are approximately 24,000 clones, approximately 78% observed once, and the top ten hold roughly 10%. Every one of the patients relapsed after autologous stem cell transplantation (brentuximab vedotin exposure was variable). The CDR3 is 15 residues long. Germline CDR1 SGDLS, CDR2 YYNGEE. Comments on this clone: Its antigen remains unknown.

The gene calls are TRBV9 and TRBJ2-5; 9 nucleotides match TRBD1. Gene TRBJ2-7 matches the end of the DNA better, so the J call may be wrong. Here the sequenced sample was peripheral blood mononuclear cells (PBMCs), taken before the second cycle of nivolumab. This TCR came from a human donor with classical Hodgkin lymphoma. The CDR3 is CASSFGQGTSYEQYF. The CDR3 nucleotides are TGTGCCAGCAGCTTTGGACAGGGGACTTCTTACGAGCAGTACTTC.